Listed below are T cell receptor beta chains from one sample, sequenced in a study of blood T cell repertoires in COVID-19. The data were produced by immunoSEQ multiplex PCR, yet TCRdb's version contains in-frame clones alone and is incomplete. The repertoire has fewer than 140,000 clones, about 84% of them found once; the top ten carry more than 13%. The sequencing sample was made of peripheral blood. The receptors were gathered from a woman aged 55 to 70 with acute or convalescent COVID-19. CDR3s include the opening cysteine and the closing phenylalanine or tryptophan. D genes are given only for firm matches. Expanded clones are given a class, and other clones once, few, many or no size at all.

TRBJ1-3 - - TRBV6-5 TGTGCCGCGGGGGCCTCTGGAAACACCATATATTTT CAAGASGNTIYF
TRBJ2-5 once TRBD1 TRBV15 TGTGCCACCAGCAGGGGACAGGGGAGCGAGGAGACCCAGTACTTC CATSRGQGSEETQYF
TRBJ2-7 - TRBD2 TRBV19 TGTGCCAGTAGCCAACTAGCGTCTTACTCCTACGAGCAGTACTTC CASSQLASYSYEQYF
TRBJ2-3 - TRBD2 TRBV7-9 TGTGCCGCCAGTGCTAGCGGGACAGATACGCAGTATTTT CAASASGTDTQYF
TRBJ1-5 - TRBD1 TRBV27 TGTGCCAGCAGTTTATCGACAGGGGGGGGGAATCAGCCCCAGCATTTT CASSLSTGGGNQPQHF
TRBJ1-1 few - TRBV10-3 TGTGCCATCAGTGGGGGGCAGGGCACTGAAGCTTTCTTT CAISGGQGTEAFF
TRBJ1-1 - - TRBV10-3 TGTGCCATCAGCTCGGAGGGGACCTACACTGAAGCTTTCTTT CAISSEGTYTEAFF
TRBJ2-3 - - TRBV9 TGTGCCAGCAGCCTTGCGGGGTACACAGATACGCAGTATTTT CASSLAGYTDTQYF
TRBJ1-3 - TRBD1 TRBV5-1 TGCGCCAGCAGCGCCAGACAGGGGGCCTCTGGAAACACCATATATTTT CASSARQGASGNTIYF
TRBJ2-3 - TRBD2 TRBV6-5 TGTGCCAGCAGTTCCACACTAGCGGGGGGCACAGATACGCAGTATTTT CASSSTLAGGTDTQYF
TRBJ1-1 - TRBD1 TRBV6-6 TGTGCCAGCAATCGACAGGGAATGAACACTGAAGCTTTCTTT CASNRQGMNTEAFF
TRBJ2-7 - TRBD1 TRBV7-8 TGTGCCAGCAGCTTAGGGACAGGGGCTTACTACGAGCAGTACTTC CASSLGTGAYYEQYF
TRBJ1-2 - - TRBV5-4 TGTGCCAGCACCGCCCGCGTAACTAACTATGGCTACACCTTC CASTARVTNYGYTF
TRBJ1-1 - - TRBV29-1 TGCAGCGCCAAAACAGGGACAAACACTGAAGCTTTCTTT CSAKTGTNTEAFF
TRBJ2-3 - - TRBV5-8 TGTGCCAGCAGCTTTATAGCGGGCACAGATACGCAGTATTTT CASSFIAGTDTQYF
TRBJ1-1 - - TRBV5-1 TGCGCCAGCAGCGAACAGGGCTCAAACACTGAAGCTTTCTTT CASSEQGSNTEAFF
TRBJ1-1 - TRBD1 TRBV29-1 TGCAGCGTTGAAGGGCGACAGGGGGGAACTGAAGCTTTCTTT CSVEGRQGGTEAFF
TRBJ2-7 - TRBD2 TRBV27 TGTGCCAGCAGTCCTAGACTAGCGGGGGCCTCCTACGAGCAGTACTTC CASSPRLAGASYEQYF
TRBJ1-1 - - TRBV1 TGCACCAGCAGCCAAGATGAAGGGGGCTTGAACACTGAAGCTTTCTTT CTSSQDEGGLNTEAFF
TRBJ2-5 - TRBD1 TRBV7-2 TGTGCCAGCAGCTCCGGGACAGGGGCTGGAGAGACCCAGTACTTC CASSSGTGAGETQYF
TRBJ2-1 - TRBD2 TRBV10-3 TGTGCCATCACTGAGACTAGCGGGAGGTCCTACAATGAGCAGTTCTTC CAITETSGRSYNEQFF
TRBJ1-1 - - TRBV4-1 TGCGCCAGCAGCCATCCGGGAGGTAACACTGAAGCTTTCTTT CASSHPGGNTEAFF
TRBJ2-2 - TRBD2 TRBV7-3 TGTGCCAGCAGCTCGAATAGCGGGGGGAACACCGGGGAGCTGTTTTTT CASSSNSGGNTGELFF
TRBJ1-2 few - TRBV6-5 TGTGCCAGCCGGGCGGGGGGGCTTACCTATGGCTACACCTTC CASRAGGLTYGYTF
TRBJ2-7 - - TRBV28 TGTGCCAGCAGTTTTCTGCGCTACGAGCAGTACTTC CASSFLRYEQYF
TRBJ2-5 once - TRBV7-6 TGTGCCAGCAGAGTAACAGGGGGCTCAGCGGGAGTAGGAGAGACCCAGTACTTC CASRVTGGSAGVGETQYF
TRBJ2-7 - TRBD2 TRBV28 TGTGCCAGCAGATTGACTAGCGGGAGGATGTACGAGCAGTACTTC CASRLTSGRMYEQYF
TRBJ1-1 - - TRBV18 TGTGCCAGCTCGCACACGGAACAGATGAACACTGAAGCTTTCTTT CASSHTEQMNTEAFF
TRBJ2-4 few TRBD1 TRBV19 TGTGCCAGCCGACAGGGGGCTGCTGGCAAAAACATTCAGTACTTC CASRQGAAGKNIQYF
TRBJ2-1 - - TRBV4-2 TGTGCCAGCAGCCAGCCAGGCTCCTACAATGAGCAGTTCTTC CASSQPGSYNEQFF
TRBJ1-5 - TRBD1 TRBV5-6 TGTGCCAGCAGCTTGACCGGGACAGGGAACCAGCCCCAGCATTTT CASSLTGTGNQPQHF
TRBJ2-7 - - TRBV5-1 TGCGCCAGCAGCTTGGCGATCGCTGGACAGCGTGAGTCCTACGAGCAGTACTTC CASSLAIAGQRESYEQYF
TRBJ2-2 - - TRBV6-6 TGTGCCAGCAGGGAGATGCTGCCAGACACCGGGGAGCTGTTTTTT CASREMLPDTGELFF
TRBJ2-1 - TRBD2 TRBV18 TGTGCCAGCTCCTGGGGGACTAGCGGGAGGGCCCTCTACAATGAGCAGTTCTTC CASSWGTSGRALYNEQFF
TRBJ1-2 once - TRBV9 TGTGCCAGCAGCGTAGATTCGGGACTAACTTCCGATGGCTACACCTTC CASSVDSGLTSDGYTF
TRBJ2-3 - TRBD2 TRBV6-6 TGTGCCACCGCTACGGGGGGGGCAGATACGCAGTATTTT CATATGGADTQYF
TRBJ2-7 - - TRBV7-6 TGTGCCAGCAGCTTAAGCACAGGGCTGTATTACTTC CASSLSTGLYYF
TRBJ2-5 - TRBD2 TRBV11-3 TGTGCCAGCAGCTTAAGTAGCGGGGGGGGCAAGACCCAGTACTTC CASSLSSGGGKTQYF
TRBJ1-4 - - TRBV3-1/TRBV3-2 TGTGCCAGCAGCCATCTAGGAGGAACTAATGAAAAACTGTTTTTT CASSHLGGTNEKLFF
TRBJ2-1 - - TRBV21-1 TGTGCCAGCAACCAACTAGCGGGAGGGCCCCTTGGTGAGCAGTTCTTC CASNQLAGGPLGEQFF
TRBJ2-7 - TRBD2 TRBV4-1 TGCGCCAGCAGCCGTGGACTAGCGCTCCGCCACTACGAGCAGTACTTC CASSRGLALRHYEQYF
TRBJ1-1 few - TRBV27 TGTGCCAGCAGTTTACAAATGAACACTGAAGCTTTCTTT CASSLQMNTEAFF
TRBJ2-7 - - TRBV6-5 TGTGCCAGCAACCCGACTGGGGCCGCCGAGCAGTACTTC CASNPTGAAEQYF